Described below is a single T cell receptor beta chain sequence and its context. Its matching antigen is unknown. The V end lost 3 bases, the J end lost 1 base, and 9 bases lay between the germline ends. The CDR3 has 14 residues. Germline-derived CDR1 and CDR2 are KGHSH and LQKENI. These data are taken from a study of siplizumab effects on memory and regulatory T cells. Libraries were prepared by immunoSEQ multiplex PCR; TCRdb keeps only in-frame clonotypes and omits some of them. The sample yields some 88,000 clones, about 90% seen once. Study-wide results and caveats: Naive or memory phenotype assignment was not possible for roughly 80-95% of proliferating CD4+ or CD8+ clones. Confirmatory evidence of suppressive function in proliferating siplizumab-culture Tregs was not obtained.

The sample taken for sequencing was CD4+ T cells sorted from blood. The sequence came from a human donor in good health. The J gene is TRBJ1-1, the V gene TRBV18; D gene ambiguous. The chain's CDR3 is CASSPRASNTEAFF. The CDR3, as DNA: TGTGCCAGCTCACCGAGGGCCTCGAACACTGAAGCTTTCTTT. Using reference TRBV18 and TRBJ1-1 for the parts outside the CDR3, the full variable domain is NAGVMQNPRHLVRRRGQEARLRCSPMKGHSHVYWYRQLPEEGLKFMVYLQKENIIDESGMPKERFSAEFPKEGPSILRIQQVVRGDSAAYFCASSPRASNTEAFFGQGTRLTVV.